This passage covers 13 T cell receptor beta chains from one sample sequenced in a study of blood T cell repertoires in COVID-19. TCRdb's table, derived via immunoSEQ multiplex PCR, lists solely in-frame clones and lacks some. The repertoire holds about 220,000 clones, with around 83% as singletons. The sequenced sample was peripheral blood. Receptors were obtained from a woman in her 50s with COVID-19, enrolled during active disease.

This clone is a singleton in its sample. The gene calls are TRBV29-1 and TRBJ2-1; the D gene is possibly TRBD1 (6 bases). This CDR3 is built from 12 residues. CDR1 is SQVTM and CDR2 is ANQGSEA in the germline V gene. Trimming took 3 bases from V and 7 from J, leaving 10 bases between them. The DNA for the CDR3 is TGCAGCGTTGATGGACAGAATAATGAGCAGTTCTTC. Translation gives CSVDGQNNEQFF.

The chain employs TRBV2 and TRBJ1-4, with 8 positions matching TRBD1. CDR3 length: 15 residues. V was pared by 4 bases and J by 4 bases, with 5 bases of the junction left unmatched. From germline, CDR1 is SNHLY and CDR2 FYNNEI. CDR3 DNA: TGTGCCAGCAGTGCCGGACAGGGTTTTAATGAAAAACTGTTTTTT. Translation: CASSAGQGFNEKLFF.

Regarding this clone: A junction end diverges from the germline sequence, so it may reflect a read error. The chain employs TRBV27 and TRBJ2-7, with TRBD2 matching 9 bases. The CDR3 runs to 17 residues. Germline loops: CDR1 MNHEY, CDR2 SMNVEV (reference sequence). The CDR3 DNA reads TGTGCCAGCCGTTTCGGATCTCTAGCGGGGCATCCCTACGAGCAGTACTTC. It codes for CASRFGSLAGHPYEQYF.

The genes are TRBV19 and TRBJ1-4, with 8 bases matching TRBD1. After removal of 1 base from V and 8 bases from J, the junction contained 6 bases not matched to a gene. The germline V gene has CDR1 LNHDA and CDR2 SQIVND (reference sequence). The CDR3 runs 15 residues. CDR3 nucleotide sequence: TGTGCCAGTAGTATAGGTGCGGGACAGGCCGAAAAACTGTTTTTT. Residues: CASSIGAGQAEKLFF.

The gene calls are TRBV10-1 and TRBJ2-1, with 8 bases aligning to TRBD1. The CDR3 runs 15 residues. The V gene end was trimmed by 5 bases and the J gene end by 5 bases; junction bases not matched to a gene: 8. Germline CDR1 is WNHNN and CDR2 is SYGVQD (reference sequence). CDR3 in DNA: TGCGCCAGCAGTAATATTATGACAGGGGACAATGAGCAGTTCTTC. Protein: CASSNIMTGDNEQFF.

J is TRBJ2-5 and V is TRBV6-1, with D possibly being TRBD2 (5 bases). V lost 1 base, J lost 2 bases, and 11 bases lay in between. CDR1 is MNHNS and CDR2 is SASEGT in the germline V gene. The CDR3 contains 15 residues. The CDR3 region is CASSEGERRQETQYF. Here the CDR3 DNA reads TGTGCCAGCAGTGAAGGTGAGCGGAGGCAAGAGACCCAGTACTTC.

This clone has a single count. V usage is TRBV28 and J usage is TRBJ2-5; 8 nucleotides align to TRBD2. Germline trimming cut 8 bases from V and 5 bases from J; bases unmatched to any gene: 13. Germline V gene data show CDR1 as MDHEN and CDR2 as SYDVKM. The CDR3 runs 15 residues. CDR3 coding DNA: TGTGCCAGCCTCCCTAGGACTAGCTTCAGGGAGACCCAGTACTTC. Residues: CASLPRTSFRETQYF.

The chain uses TRBV11-2 and TRBJ1-1; no clear D. From germline, CDR1 is SGHAT and CDR2 FQNNGV. CDR3 size: 14 residues. V lost 4 bases to trimming and J lost 8 bases, with 17 bases between them. CDR3 sequence reads: CASSSVGGHSEAFF. The CDR3 DNA follows: TGTGCCAGCAGCTCCGTCGGAGGTCACTCCGAAGCTTTCTTT.

The count of this clone is one. The chain carries TRBV11-3 and TRBJ2-3, with 12 bases that match TRBD2. J lost 0 bases, V lost 3 bases, and 1 base had no gene match. From germline, CDR1 is SGHNT and CDR2 YENEEA. The CDR3 is made up of 16 amino acids. The CDR3 sequence: CASSFGTSGSTDTQYF. CDR3 nucleotides: TGTGCCAGCAGCTTCGGGACTAGCGGGAGCACAGATACGCAGTATTTT.

This chain uses TRBV18 with TRBJ1-2, with D perhaps TRBD1 (6 bases). The V end was cut by 3 bases, the J end by 10 bases, with 18 bases between. Germline V gene lookup returns CDR1 KGHSH and CDR2 LQKENI. The CDR3 sequence is 14 residues long. CDR3 coding DNA: TGTGCCAGCTCACCTACAGACAGGAGCACGGACTACACCTTC. It translates to CASSPTDRSTDYTF.

The chain is built from TRBV5-1 and TRBJ2-7; D unclear. The ends were cut back, 1 base at V and 0 bases at J, with 5 bases in the middle. In germline, CDR1 is SGHRS, CDR2 YFSETQ. The CDR3 sequence is 13 residues long. In DNA, the CDR3 is TGCGCCAGCAGCTTGACACCCTCCTACGAGCAGTACTTC. Translating it yields CASSLTPSYEQYF.

The V gene is TRBV28, the J gene TRBJ1-1; D not resolved. Between the trimmed V and J ends, which lost 6 bases and 6 bases, there was a span of 14 bases. This CDR3 contains 13 residues. Germline CDR1 reads MDHEN; CDR2 reads SYDVKM. For the CDR3, the DNA is TGTGCCAGCAGCCGATACACCGTTTCTGAAGCTTTCTTT. Translating it yields CASSRYTVSEAFF.

Here the CDR3 DNA reads TGCGCCAGCAGCTTTAGGGGTGCAGGGCAAGAGACCCAGTACTTC. Its translation: CASSFRGAGQETQYF. This chain joins TRBV5-1 and TRBJ2-5, with D possibly being TRBD1 (5 bases). Germline CDR1 is SGHRS and CDR2 is YFSETQ. This CDR3 is 15 amino acids long. V gave up 2 bases and J gave up 2 bases, with 13 bases separating them.